This record concerns one T cell receptor beta chain sequence. This sample was taken from a study of blood T cell repertoires in COVID-19. The overall study: Sites in the United States, Italy and Spain provided acute and convalescent COVID-19 samples. Sources were T cells, B-cell-depleted T cells, or PBMCs; the material itself was cDNA or gDNA.

Per the germline V gene, CDR1 is SGHTA and CDR2 is FQGNSA. V was clipped by 4 bases and J by 6 bases; unmatched bases: 6. The CDR3 length is 14 residues. In the study's own analysis: It was from reference gene primer amplification that nucleated cell counts were estimated. Using immunoSEQ multiplex PCR, the repertoire was profiled, and TCRdb retains in-frame clones only, with some absent. Clonal size and the V and J genes are those of that table, whereas D and trimming came from the DNA. The sample holds about 40,000 clones, roughly 80% seen once. V and J are TRBV7-2 and TRBJ2-1, with 7 bases lining up with TRBD2. Sequencing was done on a sample of peripheral blood. The origin of this receptor is a human donor with acute or convalescent COVID-19. The donor label of this sample is uncertain. For the CDR3, the DNA is TGTGCCAGCAGCTATGGACTAGTCGGCAATGAGCAGTTCTTC. It translates to CASSYGLVGNEQFF.